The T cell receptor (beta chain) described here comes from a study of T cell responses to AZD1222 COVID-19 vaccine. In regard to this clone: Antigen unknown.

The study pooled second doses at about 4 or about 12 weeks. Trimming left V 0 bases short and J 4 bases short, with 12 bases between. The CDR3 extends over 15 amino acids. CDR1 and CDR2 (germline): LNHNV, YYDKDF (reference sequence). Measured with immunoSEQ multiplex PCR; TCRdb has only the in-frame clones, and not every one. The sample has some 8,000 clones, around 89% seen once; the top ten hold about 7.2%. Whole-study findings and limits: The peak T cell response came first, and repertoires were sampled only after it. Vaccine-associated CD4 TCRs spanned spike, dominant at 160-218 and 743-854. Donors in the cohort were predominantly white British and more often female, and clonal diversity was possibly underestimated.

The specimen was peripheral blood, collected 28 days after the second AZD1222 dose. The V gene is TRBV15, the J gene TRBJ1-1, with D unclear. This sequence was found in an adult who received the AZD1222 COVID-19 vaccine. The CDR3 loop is CATSREEQFATEAFF. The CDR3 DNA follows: TGTGCCACCAGCAGAGAAGAACAGTTTGCCACTGAAGCTTTCTTT.